Following are 20 T cell receptor beta chains from one sample sequenced in a study of T cells in tuberculosis. Profiling relied on immunoSEQ multiplex PCR, and the TCRdb table lists in-frame clones only, not all of them. This sample has 30,000 to 35,000 clones, with 91% found just once. Sequencing was performed on PBMCs. Receptor source: a donor under 30 with latent tuberculosis or without tuberculosis infection.

The chain carries TRBV29-1 and TRBJ2-1; 9 bases align to TRBD1. V lost 5 bases to trimming and J lost 3 bases; unmatched junction nucleotides: 2. In germline, CDR1 is SQVTM, CDR2 ANQGSEA. The CDR3 has 13 residues. The CDR3 region is CSVKDRGYNEQFF. The CDR3 coding sequence is TGCAGCGTTAAGGACAGGGGCTACAATGAGCAGTTCTTC.

J is TRBJ2-7 and V is TRBV7-9; 8 bases line up with TRBD1. Germline V gene sequence: CDR1 SEHNR, CDR2 FQNEAQ (reference sequence). Germline trimming cut 5 bases from V and 6 bases from J; bases unmatched to any gene: 9. CDR3 length: 14 amino acids. CDR3 sequence reads: CASSGGQEVSEQYF. DNA of the CDR3: TGTGCCAGCAGCGGGGGACAGGAGGTATCCGAGCAGTACTTC.

This clone was seen more than once but under ten times. The chain joins TRBV2 to TRBJ1-1; possibly TRBD1 for D (5 bases). The length of the CDR3 is 13 residues. V was pared by 3 bases and J by 5 bases, with 10 bases between. The germline V gene encodes CDR1 SNHLY and CDR2 FYNNEI. CDR3: CASSDRVRTEAFF. The DNA of the CDR3 is TGTGCCAGCAGTGACAGGGTAAGGACTGAAGCTTTCTTT. The entire variable domain, with the rest obtained from reference TRBV2 and TRBJ1-1, is as follows: EPEVTQTPSHQVTQMGQEVILRCVPISNHLYFYWYRQILGQKVEFLVSFYNNEISEKSEIFDDQFSVERPDGSNFTLKIRSTKLEDSAMYFCASSDRVRTEAFFGQGTRLTVV.

The CDR3 region is CASRDKGYEQYF. In DNA form, the CDR3 reads TGTGCCAGCCGGGACAAAGGCTACGAGCAGTACTTC. This chain links TRBV6-5 with TRBJ2-7; D perhaps matches TRBD1 (6 bases). CDR1 and CDR2 from the germline V gene are MNHEY and SVGAGI. V was pared by 8 bases and J by 3 bases, with 11 bases between. This CDR3 has 12 amino acids.

The rearrangement joins TRBV5-6 to TRBJ1-4, with TRBD1 as a possible D gene (5 bases). This CDR3 comprises 15 residues. Germline V gene data show CDR1 as SGHDT and CDR2 as YYEEEE. The ends were cut back, 1 base at V and 5 bases at J, with 12 bases in the middle. The CDR3 coding sequence is TGTGCCAGCAGCTTGTTGGGGGGACCAAATGAAAAACTGTTTTTT. As protein: CASSLLGGPNEKLFF.

The genes are TRBV11-2 and TRBJ2-7; tentatively, D is TRBD2 (6 bases). Per the germline V gene, CDR1 is SGHAT and CDR2 is FQNNGV. Trimming removed 2 bases from V and 0 bases from J, with 14 bases in between. This CDR3 is built from 16 residues. CDR3 in amino acids: CASSLLRGTPSYEQYF. In nucleotides, the CDR3 is TGTGCCAGCAGCTTATTACGCGGGACCCCCTCCTACGAGCAGTACTTC.

The chain joins TRBV7-9 to TRBJ1-4, with D possibly being TRBD1 (6 bases). The V gene's germline CDR1 is SEHNR and CDR2 FQNEAQ (reference sequence). The CDR3 contains 17 residues. The germline V and J ends were trimmed by 1 base and 3 bases, with 15 bases remaining between them. The CDR3 coding sequence is TGTGCCAGCAGCTTAGTACAGGGAATCGGGGCTAATGAAAAACTGTTTTTT. Translated, it gives CASSLVQGIGANEKLFF.

The chain employs TRBV11-2 and TRBJ2-4; D not resolved. The CDR3 is made up of 13 amino acids. Germline V gene sequence: CDR1 SGHAT, CDR2 FQNNGV. V lost 5 bases, J lost 5 bases, and 10 bases lay in between. The CDR3 region is CASSVNRENIQYF. The DNA for the CDR3 is TGTGCCAGCAGCGTAAATAGAGAAAACATTCAGTACTTC.

This sequence joins TRBV7-9 and TRBJ1-5, with 8 bases aligning to TRBD1. V lost 4 bases, J lost 2 bases, and 13 bases stayed unmatched. Germline CDR1 and CDR2: SEHNR and FQNEAQ (reference sequence). The CDR3 covers 18 residues. CDR3 sequence: CASSCPTTGEDGNQPQHF. Written as DNA, the CDR3 is TGTGCCAGCAGCTGCCCCACGACAGGGGAGGATGGCAATCAGCCCCAGCATTTT.

CDR3 loop: CASSQTGGPNYGYTF. In DNA, the CDR3 is TGTGCCAGCAGCCAGACAGGGGGACCTAACTATGGCTACACCTTC. The chain recombines TRBV7-8 with TRBJ1-2, with 9 bases identical to TRBD1. CDR3 size: 15 residues. The germline V gene has CDR1 SGHVS and CDR2 FQNEAQ. The V segment lost 5 bases and the J segment 0 bases; nucleotides outside the gene matches: 4.

The chain links TRBV7-3 to TRBJ2-2, with D hard to call. CDR3 length: 16 amino acids. In germline, CDR1 is SGHTA, CDR2 FQGTGA. The ends were cut back, 2 bases at V and 0 bases at J, with 10 bases in the middle. The CDR3 sequence is CASSLLGRSNTGELFF. The CDR3, as DNA: TGTGCCAGCAGCTTATTGGGCAGATCGAACACCGGGGAGCTGTTTTTT.

The chain uses TRBV5-5 and TRBJ2-7, with 7 bases that match TRBD1. Germline-derived CDR1 and CDR2 are SGHKS and YYEKEE (reference sequence). The CDR3 consists of 15 residues. Germline trimming cut 3 bases from V and 4 bases from J; bases unmatched to any gene: 10. The CDR3 nucleotides read TGTGCCAGCAGCTCGACCGGGACAGCAGATTACGAGCAGTACTTC. This codes for CASSSTGTADYEQYF.

The chain is built from TRBV5-4 and TRBJ2-2; possibly TRBD2 for D (6 bases). The CDR3 has 15 residues. V shed 0 bases and J shed 4 bases, with 10 bases lying between them. CDR1 and CDR2 (germline): SGHNT, YYREEE (reference sequence). The CDR3, as DNA: TGTGCCAGCAGCTTGGCGGGAGTCGGCACCGGGGAGCTGTTTTTT. It yields the protein CASSLAGVGTGELFF. Supplemented by reference TRBV5-4 and TRBJ2-2, the full variable domain reads ETGVTQSPTHLIKTRGQQVTLRCSSQSGHNTVSWYQQALGQGPQFIFQYYREEENGRGNFPPRFSGLQFPNYSSELNVNALELDDSALYLCASSLAGVGTGELFFGEGSRLTVL.

The J gene is TRBJ1-3, the V gene TRBV4-1; tentative D call: TRBD1 (5 bases). Germline values: CDR1 MGHRA, CDR2 YSYEKL. Trimming removed 4 bases at V and 2 bases at J, with 18 bases between. The CDR3 covers 17 residues. CDR3 coding DNA: TGCGCCAGCAGCCCATGGGGGGTATCGGTGGCTGGAAACACCATATATTTT. The encoded protein is CASSPWGVSVAGNTIYF.

The J gene is TRBJ1-1, the V gene TRBV19; D gene uncertain. Trimming pared 6 bases from V and 4 bases from J, leaving 9 bases between. The germline CDR1 and CDR2 sequences are LNHDA and SQIVND (reference sequence). This CDR3 spans 12 amino acids. Here the CDR3 DNA reads TGTGCCAGTAGGAGGGTCGGCACTGAAGCTTTCTTT. This encodes CASRRVGTEAFF.

The CDR3: CASNSWGGSEQYF. For the CDR3, the DNA is TGTGCCAGCAACTCCTGGGGGGGGAGCGAGCAGTACTTC. The chain uses TRBV7-2 and TRBJ2-7, with TRBD2 identical over 7 bases. The CDR3 runs to 13 residues. The J segment lost 6 bases and the V segment lost 7 bases, leaving 9 bases of the junction unmatched. Germline CDR1 reads SGHTA; CDR2 reads FQGNSA.

This sequence joins TRBV4-3 and TRBJ1-1; maybe TRBD1 (5 bases). Trimming pared 1 base from V and 4 bases from J, leaving 10 bases between. This CDR3 contains 14 residues. Per germline, CDR1 LGHNA and CDR2 YSLEER. CDR3 coding DNA: TGCGCCAGCAGCCAAGCCAGGGTGGTCACTGAAGCTTTCTTT. Amino acids: CASSQARVVTEAFF.

This chain links TRBV9 with TRBJ2-7; TRBD1 matches 8 bases. With 3 bases clipped from V and 6 bases from J, the junction kept 8 bases outside the gene matches. This CDR3 region has 14 residues. The germline gives CDR1 SGDLS, CDR2 YYNGEE. DNA of the CDR3: TGTGCCAGCAGCGCCGACAGGGGTTCTCTCGAGCAGTACTTC. The encoded protein is CASSADRGSLEQYF.

The chain is built from TRBV2 and TRBJ2-1; 12 bases fit TRBD2. Germline values: CDR1 SNHLY, CDR2 FYNNEI. The V gene end was trimmed by 10 bases and the J gene end by 4 bases; junction bases not matched to a gene: 8. The CDR3 sequence is 15 residues long. The CDR3 coding sequence is TGTGCCACCCAGACTAGCGGGAGTTTTTACAATGAGCAGTTCTTC. Protein product: CATQTSGSFYNEQFF.

The V call is TRBV6-5, the J call TRBJ1-6; 7 nucleotides align to TRBD1. The CDR3 has 14 amino acids. Trimming cost V 6 bases and J 10 bases; bases outside gene matches: 9. CDR1 is MNHEY, CDR2 SVGAGI, per germline. The CDR3 sequence is CASSFRDSRSPLHF. The CDR3 nucleotides read TGTGCCAGCAGCTTCCGGGACAGTCGCTCACCCCTCCACTTT.